These T cell receptor beta chains were read from a single sample in a study of response to subunit inactivated influenza vaccine. TCRdb itself ran the RT-PCR reads through MiXCR, one entry per CDR3 protein. The sample lists about 780,000 distinct CDR3 sequences, approximately 17% occurring once. The sample in question was PBMCs from blood, obtained roughly 5 days after vaccination. Receptors were obtained from a man between 45 and 60 years old who received an inactivated influenza vaccine. Both conserved end residues are trimmed from each CDR3.

TRBV20-1	TRBJ2-2	SAREARGANTGELF
TRBV7-2	TRBJ2-2	ASSSLSHGELF
TRBV5-1	TRBJ2-2	ASSYGTALTGELF
TRBV5-1	TRBJ2-5	ASSVQDSRETQY
TRBV28	TRBJ2-7	ASRSGGLEQY
TRBV9	TRBJ1-5	ASSATGDSNQPQH
TRBV10-2	TRBJ2-5	ASSRSRGGQETQY
TRBV24-1	TRBJ2-5	ATQGRGGQETQY
TRBV5-1	TRBJ2-2	ASKTGDPGELF
TRBV7-2	TRBJ2-2	ASTLRFGELF
TRBV10-2	TRBJ2-7	ASSRQASSYEQY
TRBV7-8	TRBJ2-2	ASSSRGGHTGELF
TRBV29-1	TRBJ2-7	SVGWGASYEQY
TRBV6-5	TRBJ2-7	ASSSPRYGTGHYEQY
TRBV29-1	TRBJ2-5	SVERPGEVAETQY